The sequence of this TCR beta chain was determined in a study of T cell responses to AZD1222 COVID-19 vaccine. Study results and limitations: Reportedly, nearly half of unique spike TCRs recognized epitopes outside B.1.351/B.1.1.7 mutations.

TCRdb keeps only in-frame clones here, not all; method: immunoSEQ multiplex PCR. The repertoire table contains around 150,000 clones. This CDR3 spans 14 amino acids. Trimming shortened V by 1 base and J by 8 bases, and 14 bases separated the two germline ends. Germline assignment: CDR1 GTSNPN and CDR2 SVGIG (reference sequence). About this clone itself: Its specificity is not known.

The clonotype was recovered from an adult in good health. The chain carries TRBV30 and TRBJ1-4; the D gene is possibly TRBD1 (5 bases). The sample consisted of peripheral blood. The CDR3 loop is CAWSGRDWQEKLFF. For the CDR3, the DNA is TGTGCCTGGAGTGGCCGGGACTGGCAAGAAAAACTGTTTTTT. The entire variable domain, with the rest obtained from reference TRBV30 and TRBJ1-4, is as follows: SQTIHQWPATLVQPVGSPLSLECTVEGTSNPNLYWYRQAAGRGLQLLFYSVGIGQISSEVPQNLSASRPQDRQFILSSKKLLLSDSGFYLCAWSGRDWQEKLFFGSGTQLSVL.